The 20 T cell receptor beta chains presented below share a single source sample, sequenced in a study of blood T cells in healthy people across ages (dated by TCRdb to 2014 to 2015). The library was built by means of 5' RACE. The listed sequencing device is Illumina HiSeq 2500. A second about 7 to 11 cycle PCR used a sample-barcoded 5' primer and a J-beta primer mix. TCRdb took the public reads, trimmed them with fastp at Q25, ran MiXCR for clone calling and kept in-frame beta chains. Each entry is one CDR3 protein sequence, shown with its most common DNA and genes. The sample has 1.5 million to 1.8 million distinct CDR3 sequences on record, 40% to 45% of them singletons. About 3.8% of the sample is in the top ten clones. Sequencing was performed on blood. These receptors were obtained from a woman aged 18 to 35 in good health.

The rearrangement links TRBV6-6 to TRBJ2-7, with TRBD2 matching 9 bases. After removal of 2 bases from V and 4 bases from J, the junction contained 9 bases not matched to a gene. Germline V gene lookup returns CDR1 MNHNY and CDR2 SVGAGI (reference sequence). CDR3 length equals 16 residues. The CDR3 protein is CASSYLAGLPTYEQYF. The CDR3 nucleotides are TGTGCCAGCAGTTACCTAGCGGGACTCCCCACGTACGAGCAGTACTTC.

The chain couples TRBV29-1 to TRBJ2-5; 8 positions agree with TRBD1. The CDR3 has 15 amino acids. The junction had 20 bases not matched to a gene; V was cut back by 6 bases and J by 11 bases. The germline gives CDR1 SQVTM, CDR2 ANQGSEA. The CDR3 DNA reads TGCAGCGTAGGATCCAGAGTAAGACAGGGGAATGAGCAGTACTTC. Amino acids: CSVGSRVRQGNEQYF.

The V gene is TRBV7-2, the J gene TRBJ2-4; D not certain. The DNA matches TRBJ2-7 better at its end, which makes the J call doubtful. This CDR3 has 15 amino acids. CDR1 and CDR2 (germline): SGHTA, FQGNSA. Written as DNA, the CDR3 is TGTGCCAGCAGCTTGGGTCACTATCCGGACTACGAGCAGTACTTC. It yields the protein CASSLGHYPDYEQYF.

A word on this clonotype: A much larger clonotype is one base distant, so this may be a read error. The V and J genes are TRBV6-2 or TRBV6-3 and TRBJ1-5; D is unclear. The CDR3 extends over 13 amino acids. Germline assignment: CDR1 MNHEY and CDR2 SVGEGT. The CDR3 DNA sequence: TGTGTCAGCAGTTACAGTAGCAATCAGCCCCAGCATTTT. Translating it yields CVSSYSSNQPQHF.

This clonotype occurred a few times. The chain uses TRBV29-1 and TRBJ1-3; the D is unclear. CDR1 is SQVTM and CDR2 is ANQGSEA in the germline V gene. Trimming took 4 bases from V and 4 from J, leaving 11 bases between them. The CDR3 sequence is 13 residues long. This chain's CDR3 is CSVGSAFGNTIYF. The CDR3 DNA reads as TGCAGCGTTGGCTCTGCATTCGGAAACACCATATATTTT. Based on the CDR3 plus reference TRBV29-1 and TRBJ1-3, the full variable domain is SAVISQKPSRDICQRGTSLTIQCQVDSQVTMMFWYRQQPGQSLTLIATANQGSEATYESGFVIDKFPISRPNLTFSTLTVSNMSPEDSSIYLCSVGSAFGNTIYFGEGSWLTVV.

This clonotype was seen a handful of times. The chain recombines TRBV3-1 with TRBJ2-3, with D possibly matching TRBD1 (5 bases). CDR3 length equals 14 residues. Deletions cut 2 bases from V and 3 bases from J, with 9 bases between. Germline CDR1 is LGHDT and CDR2 is YNNKEL (reference sequence). The chain's CDR3 is CASSQFRETDTQYF. The CDR3 coding sequence is TGTGCCAGCAGCCAATTCAGGGAAACAGATACGCAGTATTTT.

This clonotype was detected many times. One junction end does not reproduce the germline sequence, and a read error may be involved. The chain joins TRBV7-7 to TRBJ2-5; no definite D call. This CDR3 spans 15 amino acids. Germline V CDR1 and CDR2: SSHAT, FNYEAQ (reference sequence). The CDR3, as DNA: TGTGCTAGCAGCCCCGCCCCGCTGTACCAAGAGACCCAGTACTTC. Protein: CASSPAPLYQETQYF. The whole variable domain, remainder taken from reference TRBV7-7 and TRBJ2-5, is GAGVSQSPRYKVTKRGQDVTLRCDPISSHATLYWYQQALGQGPEFLTYFNYEAQPDKSGLPSDRFSAERPEGSISTLTIQRTEQRDSAMYRCASSPAPLYQETQYFGPGTRLLVL.

The chain uses TRBV6-5 and TRBJ2-1, with 12 bases aligning to TRBD2. Germline V gives CDR1 MNHEY, CDR2 SVGAGI. This CDR3 is 17 amino acids long. V lost 3 bases to trimming and J lost 5 bases; unmatched junction nucleotides: 8. The CDR3 coding sequence is TGTGCCAGCAGTTATCGGGCTAGCGGGAGGGGAGACAATGAGCAGTTCTTC. Translation gives CASSYRASGRGDNEQFF.

This clonotype was picked up a small number of times. J is TRBJ1-2 and V is TRBV10-3; D not certain. The CDR3 sequence is 13 residues long. V lost 2 bases, J lost 6 bases, and 10 bases lay in between. Germline values: CDR1 ENHRY, CDR2 SYGVKD. This CDR3 reads CAISEVDVDGYTF. DNA of the CDR3: TGTGCCATCAGTGAGGTTGACGTCGATGGCTACACCTTC.

This clonotype was picked up a small number of times. V is TRBV9 and J is TRBJ1-6, with 7 bases aligning to TRBD1. CDR3 length equals 17 residues. Trimming cost V 3 bases and J 5 bases; bases outside gene matches: 11. From germline, CDR1 is SGDLS and CDR2 YYNGEE. Written as DNA, the CDR3 is TGTGCCAGCAGCGCTCCAGGGGGGTATATCGATAATTCACCCCTCCACTTT. Protein: CASSAPGGYIDNSPLHF.

The chain has TRBV2 and TRBJ2-2; D gene uncertain. Per the germline V gene, CDR1 is SNHLY and CDR2 is FYNNEI. V lost 4 bases and J lost 1, with 10 bases in between. The CDR3 has 15 amino acids. CDR3 DNA sequence: TGTGCCAGCAGTGTAGGGCCATGGAACACCGGGGAGCTGTTTTTT. Encoded protein: CASSVGPWNTGELFF.

A few counts support this clonotype. The chain recombines TRBV2 with TRBJ2-5; D not certain. This CDR3 has 13 amino acids. The ends were cut back, 6 bases at V and 2 bases at J, with 10 bases in the middle. From germline, CDR1 is SNHLY and CDR2 FYNNEI. CDR3 coding DNA: TGTGCCAGCAGCCCACTGCTACAAGAGACCCAGTACTTC. Protein sequence: CASSPLLQETQYF.

The CDR3 nucleotides are TGCAGTGCTAGAGATATAGCGGGAGTCAACGAGCAGTACTTC. It translates to CSARDIAGVNEQYF. The chain employs TRBV20-1 and TRBJ2-5; 9 bases map to TRBD2. Judging by the DNA end, TRBJ2-7 fits better; the J call may be wrong. From germline, CDR1 is DFQATT and CDR2 SNEGSKA (reference sequence). The CDR3 totals 14 residues.

This clonotype turned up a few times. The chain employs TRBV27 and TRBJ1-2, with 8 bases fitting TRBD1. V dropped 3 bases and J dropped 4; count of bases not matched to a gene: 7. Germline V gene data show CDR1 as MNHEY and CDR2 as SMNVEV (reference sequence). The CDR3 is 15 amino acids. CDR3 sequence reads: CASSFRQGTSYGYTF. The CDR3 DNA sequence: TGTGCCAGCAGTTTCCGACAGGGGACCAGCTATGGCTACACCTTC.

This clonotype was observed a handful of times. The rearrangement joins TRBV7-2 to TRBJ2-5, with 7 bases lining up with TRBD2. The CDR3 sequence is 13 residues long. J lost 4 bases, V lost 7 bases, and 6 bases had no gene match. CDR1 is SGHTA, CDR2 FQGNSA, per germline. Here the CDR3 DNA reads TGTGCCAGCACCCGGACTAGGCGAGAGACCCAGTACTTC. Translation: CASTRTRRETQYF.

The chain carries TRBV10-3 and TRBJ1-1; 10 nucleotides align to TRBD1. CDR3 length equals 14 residues. V dropped 6 bases and J dropped 7; count of bases not matched to a gene: 8. The germline V gene encodes CDR1 ENHRY and CDR2 SYGVKD. The CDR3 loop is CAIRSGTGDGEAFF. The CDR3 DNA is TGTGCCATCAGGTCCGGGACAGGGGATGGTGAAGCTTTCTTT.

The V call is TRBV6-5, the J call TRBJ2-7; D possibly corresponds to TRBD1 (6 bases). The CDR3 is 14 amino acids. Trimming left V 0 bases short and J 5 bases short, with 11 bases between. CDR1 is MNHEY and CDR2 is SVGAGI in the germline V gene. CDR3 nucleotide sequence: TGTGCCAGCAGTTACTCGATCAGGGGCCACGAGCAGTACTTC. Its translation: CASSYSIRGHEQYF.

This chain connects TRBV10-3 to TRBJ2-7; 7 nucleotides agree with TRBD2. The J call may be mistaken, given a closer DNA end match to TRBJ2-5. CDR1 is ENHRY, CDR2 SYGVKD, per germline. This CDR3 is built from 13 residues. The CDR3 region has the DNA TGTGCCATCAGTGAGACTAGCGTGGAGACCCAGTACTTC. Translating gives CAISETSVETQYF.

The chain joins TRBV4-3 to TRBJ2-7; no reliable D call. Trimming pared 0 bases from V and 1 base from J, leaving 10 bases between. Germline V gene lookup returns CDR1 LGHNA and CDR2 YSLEER. The CDR3 totals 15 residues. The CDR3 DNA follows: TGCGCCAGCAGCCAAGATCCTCGGAGTTCCTACGAGCAGTACTTC. The encoded protein is CASSQDPRSSYEQYF.

This clonotype was seen a single time. The chain links TRBV2 to TRBJ2-5; TRBD2 aligns across 8 bases. This CDR3 comprises 17 residues. The germline V gene encodes CDR1 SNHLY and CDR2 FYNNEI. The V gene end was trimmed by 5 bases and the J gene end by 2 bases; junction bases not matched to a gene: 13. In DNA, the CDR3 is TGTGCCAGCAGTTCAATGGCCGGGACTAGTGTGCAAGAGACCCAGTACTTC. Protein sequence: CASSSMAGTSVQETQYF.